One sample yielded the 10 T cell receptor beta chains listed below, sequenced in a study of blood T cell repertoires in COVID-19. Sequencing was performed with immunoSEQ multiplex PCR; in TCRdb, only in-frame clones are kept and a portion is missing. Among some 150,000 clones listed, 80% to 90% were seen once. The sequenced sample was peripheral blood. The receptors derive from a woman aged 55-70 years with acute or convalescent COVID-19.

This clone was seen once. V usage is TRBV6-2 or TRBV6-3 and J usage is TRBJ2-3; 13 bases line up with TRBD2. The junction had 3 bases not matched to a gene; V was cut back by 4 bases and J by 2 bases. This CDR3 region has 16 residues. Germline lookup yields CDR1 MNHEY and CDR2 SVGEGT. CDR3 in DNA: TGTGCCAGCAGTTGGACTAGCGGGGGCCTCACAGATACGCAGTATTTT. It codes for CASSWTSGGLTDTQYF.

The chain employs TRBV3-1 (or the pseudogene TRBV3-2) and TRBJ1-5, with D tentatively TRBD1 (5 bases). Trimming removed 3 bases at V and 4 bases at J, with 13 bases between. From germline, CDR1 is LGHDT and CDR2 YNNKEL (reference sequence). CDR3 size: 15 residues. CDR3 bases: TGTGCCAGCAGCCAGGCGGAGGGGTATAATCAGCCCCAGCATTTT. This translates into CASSQAEGYNQPQHF.

The chain joins TRBV19 to TRBJ2-7, with D possibly matching TRBD2 (11 bases). This CDR3 spans 15 amino acids. CDR1 is LNHDA and CDR2 is SQIVND in the germline V gene (reference sequence). V was clipped by 7 bases and J by 3 bases, with 19 bases between them. CDR3 DNA sequence: TGTGCCAGTATGGGACAGGGGACTAGCGGCTACGAGCAGTACTTC. It translates to CASMGQGTSGYEQYF.

J is TRBJ1-2 and V is TRBV28; D is undetermined. CDR1 is MDHEN, CDR2 SYDVKM, per germline. The CDR3 spans 12 residues. With 6 bases removed from V and 2 bases from J, the gap between germline ends came to 7 bases. CDR3 amino acids: CASRQKNYGYTF. CDR3 DNA: TGTGCCAGCAGACAGAAAAACTATGGCTACACCTTC.

The V call is TRBV21-1, the J call TRBJ1-5. TRBV21-1 is designated a pseudogene. The CDR3 totals 15 residues. The CDR3 spells CASRRSGSTYSGQHF. The CDR3 nucleotides read TGTGCCAGCAGACGAAGCGGGAGCACGTACTCCGGGCAGCATTTT.

This chain uses TRBV2 with TRBJ1-6; D is possibly TRBD1 (5 bases). Germline CDR1 is SNHLY and CDR2 is FYNNEI. The CDR3 is 14 residues long. V gave up 4 bases and J gave up 10 bases, with 14 bases separating them. The CDR3 nucleotides are TGTGCCAGCAGTGGCGGGACCACGAGATCACCCCTCCACTTT. This gives the protein CASSGGTTRSPLHF.

This chain uses TRBV7-9 with TRBJ1-3, with D possibly TRBD1 on 6 matching bases. The CDR3 is made up of 14 amino acids. Trimming cost V 5 bases and J 2 bases, with 10 bases left between them. Germline V gene data show CDR1 as SEHNR and CDR2 as FQNEAQ (reference sequence). In DNA, the CDR3 is TGTGCCAGCAGCACTCCAGGGGCTGGAAACACCATATATTTT. This gives the protein CASSTPGAGNTIYF.

The chain uses TRBV5-1 and TRBJ2-3; D is undetermined. This CDR3 has 14 residues. Germline CDR1 reads SGHRS; CDR2 reads YFSETQ. V was pared by 0 bases and J by 5 bases, with 10 bases between. CDR3 nucleotides: TGCGCCAGCAGCTTGGAAGGCAGAGGAGATACGCAGTATTTT. Its translation is CASSLEGRGDTQYF. Full variable domain (rest looked up from reference TRBV5-1 and TRBJ2-3): KAGVTQTPRYLIKTRGQQVTLSCSPISGHRSVSWYQQTPGQGLQFLFEYFSETQRNKGNFPGRFSGRQFSNSRSEMNVSTLELGDSALYLCASSLEGRGDTQYFGPGTRLTVL.

A few counts support this clone. The rearrangement links TRBV5-1 to TRBJ2-7; the match to TRBD1 covers 9 bases. Losses at the gene ends were 4 bases for V and 5 bases for J; bases not matched to a gene: 1. The length of the CDR3 is 12 residues. Germline V gene sequence: CDR1 SGHRS, CDR2 YFSETQ. The CDR3 is CASSRDRDEQYF. The CDR3 DNA reads TGCGCCAGCAGCCGGGACAGGGACGAGCAGTACTTC. Full variable domain (rest looked up from reference TRBV5-1 and TRBJ2-7): KAGVTQTPRYLIKTRGQQVTLSCSPISGHRSVSWYQQTPGQGLQFLFEYFSETQRNKGNFPGRFSGRQFSNSRSEMNVSTLELGDSALYLCASSRDRDEQYFGPGTRLTVT.

Concerning this clone itself: Other DNA sequences within the sample encode an identical CDR3. The chain combines TRBV6-5 with TRBJ2-7, with TRBD1 matching over 9 bases. CDR1 is MNHEY and CDR2 is SVGAGI in the germline V gene. With 2 bases clipped from V and 4 bases from J, the junction kept 6 bases outside the gene matches. The CDR3 spans 15 residues. CDR3 DNA: TGTGCCAGCAGTTACAGCGGGACAGGGAATTACGAGCAGTACTTC. It specifies CASSYSGTGNYEQYF.